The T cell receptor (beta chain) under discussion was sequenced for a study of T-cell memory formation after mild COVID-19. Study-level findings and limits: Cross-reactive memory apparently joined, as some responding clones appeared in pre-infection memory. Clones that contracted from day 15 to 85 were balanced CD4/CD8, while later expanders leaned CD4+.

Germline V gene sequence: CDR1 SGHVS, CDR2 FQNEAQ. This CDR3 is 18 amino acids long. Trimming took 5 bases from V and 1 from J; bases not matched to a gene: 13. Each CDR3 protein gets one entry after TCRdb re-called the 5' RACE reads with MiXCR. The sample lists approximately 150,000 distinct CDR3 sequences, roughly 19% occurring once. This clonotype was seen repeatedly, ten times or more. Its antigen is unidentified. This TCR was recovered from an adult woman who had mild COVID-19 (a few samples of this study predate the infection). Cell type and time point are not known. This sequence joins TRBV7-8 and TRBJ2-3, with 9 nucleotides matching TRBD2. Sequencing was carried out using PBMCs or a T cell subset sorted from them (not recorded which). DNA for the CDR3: TGTGCCAGCAGCGAAATGGTAGCGGGAGACGGGGGCACAGATACGCAGTATTTT. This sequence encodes CASSEMVAGDGGTDTQYF.